This T cell receptor (beta chain) emerged from a study of blood T cell repertoires in COVID-19. Across the whole study: Acute and convalescent COVID-19 samples came from the United States, Italy and Spain.

Original handling: Reference gene primer amplification gave estimated nucleated cell counts. Measured with immunoSEQ multiplex PCR; TCRdb has only the in-frame clones, and not every one. From that table come the V and J calls and clone size; the DNA was used to work out D and trimming. The data show approximately 310,000 clones, 80% to 90% seen once. CDR3 length: 14 residues. V lost 5 bases to trimming and J lost 10 bases; unmatched junction nucleotides: 8. The germline CDR1 and CDR2 sequences are MNHEY and SVGEGT. V usage is TRBV6-2 or TRBV6-3 and J usage is TRBJ1-4, with TRBD1 matching 9 bases. This clonotype was obtained from a man aged 25-40 years who had recovered from COVID-19. Sequences were obtained from PBMCs or T cells enriched from blood (not recorded which). The DNA of the CDR3 is TGTGCCAGCAGTCCCGGGACAGGGCTTGGAAAACTGTTTTTT. This encodes CASSPGTGLGKLFF.